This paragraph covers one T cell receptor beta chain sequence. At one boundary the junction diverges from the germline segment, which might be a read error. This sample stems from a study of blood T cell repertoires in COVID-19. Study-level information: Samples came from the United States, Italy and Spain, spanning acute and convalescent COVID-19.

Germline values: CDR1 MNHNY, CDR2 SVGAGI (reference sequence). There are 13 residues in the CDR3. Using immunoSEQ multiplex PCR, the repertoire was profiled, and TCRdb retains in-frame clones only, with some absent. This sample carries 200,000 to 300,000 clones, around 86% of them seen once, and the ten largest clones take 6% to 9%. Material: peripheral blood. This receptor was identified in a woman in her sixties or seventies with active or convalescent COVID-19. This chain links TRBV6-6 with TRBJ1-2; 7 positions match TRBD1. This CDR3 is CASSPGQNYGYTF. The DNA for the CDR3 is TGTGCCAGCAGCCCGGGACAGAACTACGGCTACACCTTC.